Included here is one T cell receptor (beta chain) sequence, with context. Its antigen is undetermined. The V and J ends lost 4 bases and 4 bases, in that order; junction bases with no gene match: 13. CDR1 and CDR2 from the germline V gene are SGHRS and YFSETQ. The CDR3 totals 17 residues. This sample stems from a study of radiotherapy plus CTLA-4 blockade in lung cancer. About the research overall: In 18% of patients, objective responses were seen; about 30% had disease control.

Whole-study results and caveats: TCR clones of tumor origin grew in blood after radiotherapy plus ipilimumab.

Focal radiation was given together with CTLA-4 blockade (ipilimumab) to patients with chemo-refractory metastatic non-small-cell lung cancer. Clones were sequenced by immunoSEQ multiplex PCR, and TCRdb holds only the in-frame ones, with some missing. This sample yields approximately 57,000 clones, of which roughly four fifths are seen a single time; 5% to 6.5% belongs to the top ten. The sequence was collected from a human donor with non-small cell lung cancer whose response to radiotherapy plus ipilimumab could not be evaluated. This chain uses TRBV5-1 with TRBJ1-2; 10 bases match TRBD1. Sequencing was performed on peripheral blood, taken from a patient treated with radiotherapy plus ipilimumab. The CDR3 DNA reads TGCGCCAGCAGCACCGGGACAGGGGCCACGAATGTCTATGGCTACACCTTC. This encodes CASSTGTGATNVYGYTF. The full variable domain, with the rest looked up from reference TRBV5-1 and TRBJ1-2, is KAGVTQTPRYLIKTRGQQVTLSCSPISGHRSVSWYQQTPGQGLQFLFEYFSETQRNKGNFPGRFSGRQFSNSRSEMNVSTLELGDSALYLCASSTGTGATNVYGYTFGSGTRLTVV.